The 20 T cell receptor beta chains presented below share a single source sample, sequenced in a study of blood T cells in healthy people across ages. The authors ran a second PCR of roughly 6 to 12 cycles using a sample-barcoded 5' primer and a J-beta primer mix. TCRdb analysed the 5' RACE reads with MiXCR anew, one entry per CDR3 protein. Of 550,000 to 750,000 distinct CDR3 sequences listed, 20% to 25% are singletons. The sample comprised blood. These receptors were taken from a man aged 70 or older in good health.

The CDR3 bases are TGTGCCAGCAGTTCTAGCGGGAGGGCCGGCGAGACCCAGTACTTC. Translation: CASSSSGRAGETQYF. The chain links TRBV28 to TRBJ2-5, with 12 bases that match TRBD2. CDR1 and CDR2 from the germline V gene are MDHEN and SYDVKM. Losses at the gene ends were 4 bases for V and 5 bases for J; bases not matched to a gene: 5. The CDR3 has 15 amino acids. Full variable domain (rest looked up from reference TRBV28 and TRBJ2-5): DVKVTQSSRYLVKRTGEKVFLECVQDMDHENMFWYRQDPGLGLRLIYFSYDVKMKEKGDIPEGYSVSREKKERFSLILESASTNQTSMYLCASSSSGRAGETQYFGPGTRLLVL.

The chain is built from TRBV6-1 and TRBJ1-4, with D perhaps TRBD1 (6 bases). The CDR3 covers 13 residues. V was trimmed by 8 bases and J by 5 bases, leaving 12 bases between them. The germline V gene encodes CDR1 MNHNS and CDR2 SASEGT. The CDR3 loop is CASARTVNEKLFF. The CDR3 nucleotides read TGTGCCAGCGCTCGGACAGTAAATGAAAAACTGTTTTTT.

This clonotype was seen a handful of times. A much bigger clone sits one base away, suggesting this may be a read error. CDR3: CVSSPGTGPPYGYTF. CDR3 in DNA: TGTGTCAGCAGTCCCGGGACAGGACCTCCCTATGGCTACACCTTC. This chain uses TRBV28 with TRBJ1-2; TRBD1 matches at 8 bases. From germline, CDR1 is MDHEN and CDR2 SYDVKM. The CDR3 runs 15 residues.

The chain has TRBV2 and TRBJ2-1; unclear D gene. The V end lost 4 bases, the J end lost 1 base, and 8 bases lay between the germline ends. Germline CDR1 is SNHLY and CDR2 is FYNNEI. The CDR3 length is 14 residues. The CDR3 DNA is TGTGCCAGCAGTGGCGAGGATTCCTACAATGAGCAGTTCTTC. Translating gives CASSGEDSYNEQFF.

The gene calls are TRBV20-1 and TRBJ1-4, with a possible D match to TRBD1 (5 bases). This CDR3 is built from 12 residues. From germline, CDR1 is DFQATT and CDR2 SNEGSKA (reference sequence). V was trimmed by 4 bases and J by 8 bases, leaving 11 bases between them. CDR3 residues: CSATRDREKLFF. As DNA, the CDR3 is TGCAGTGCTACCCGGGACCGGGAAAAACTGTTTTTT.

Only one count was recorded for this clonotype. DNA of the CDR3: TGCGCCAGCAGCCAAGAACGCGTGCGGGAGTACTTAACCGGGGAGCTGTTTTTT. Protein sequence: CASSQERVREYLTGELFF. The chain uses TRBV4-3 and TRBJ2-2; 7 bases are a match to TRBD2. The germline gives CDR1 LGHNA, CDR2 YSLEER. The CDR3 has 18 amino acids. V lost 0 bases, J lost 5 bases, and 12 bases stayed unmatched.

The rearrangement joins TRBV12-3 or TRBV12-4 to TRBJ2-3; 9 positions match TRBD2. The ends lost 3 bases at V and 5 bases at J; junction bases unmatched: 9. The CDR3 extends over 16 amino acids. In DNA, the CDR3 is TGTGCCAGCAGTTTCGGTAGTAGCGGGAGATTAGATACGCAGTATTTT. Encoded protein: CASSFGSSGRLDTQYF.

This clonotype was counted only a few times. V is TRBV5-6 and J is TRBJ2-5; 9 bases are shared with TRBD2. The end of the DNA fits TRBJ2-7 better, so the J call may be wrong. Germline V gives CDR1 SGHDT, CDR2 YYEEEE. This CDR3 has 15 amino acids. CDR3 sequence reads: CASSLAGGASYEQYF. The CDR3 DNA follows: TGTGCCAGCAGCTTAGCGGGAGGTGCTTCCTACGAGCAGTACTTC.

Details on this clonotype: The junction and the germline gene differ at one end; a read error may be behind it. V gene TRBV7-2 combines with J gene TRBJ2-5; TRBD2 aligns across 8 bases. Judging by the DNA end, TRBJ2-7 fits better; the J call may be wrong. The CDR3 runs 16 residues. CDR1 and CDR2 (germline): SGHTA, FQGNSA. The CDR3 sequence: CASSLAPAGEGYEQYF. For the CDR3, the DNA is TGTGCCAGCAGTTTAGCCCCAGCGGGAGAGGGGTACGAGCAGTACTTC.

V gene TRBV6-1 combines with J gene TRBJ2-1, with D perhaps assigned TRBD1 or TRBD2 (6 bases each). The germline V gene encodes CDR1 MNHNS and CDR2 SASEGT. The CDR3 consists of 15 residues. Trimming shortened V by 11 bases and J by 0 bases, and 17 bases separated the two germline ends. The CDR3 bases are TGTGCCTCAGGGGCGGGACGGAGCTCCTACAATGAGCAGTTCTTC. It translates to CASGAGRSSYNEQFF.

The chain recombines TRBV4-3 with TRBJ2-3; the D is unclear. This CDR3 is built from 14 residues. The V gene lost 0 bases and the J gene lost 0 bases, with 4 bases spanning the gap. Germline V gene sequence: CDR1 LGHNA, CDR2 YSLEER. The CDR3 nucleotides read TGCGCCAGCAGCCAAGATTCTAGCACAGATACGCAGTATTTT. Translation gives CASSQDSSTDTQYF.

The CDR3, as DNA: TGTGCCAGCAGTCAGGACAGGGAGGGAGATACGCAGTATTTT. As protein: CASSQDREGDTQYF. The V call is TRBV6-1, the J call TRBJ2-3; D is possibly TRBD1 (8 bases). Looked up from germline, CDR1 is MNHNS and CDR2 is SASEGT. This CDR3 has 14 residues. Trimming took 5 bases from V and 5 from J, leaving 14 bases between them.

Concerning this clonotype: A junction end diverges from the germline sequence, so it may reflect a read error. V is TRBV9 and J is TRBJ2-5, with 8 bases aligning to TRBD2. Matching the DNA end better, TRBJ2-7 makes the J call doubtful. CDR3 length: 14 amino acids. Per germline, CDR1 SGDLS and CDR2 YYNGEE. CDR3 in amino acids: CDSSQREFYNEQYF. CDR3 sequence (DNA): TGTGACAGCAGCCAGCGGGAGTTTTATAACGAGCAGTACTTC.

The chain carries TRBV9 and TRBJ1-6; 7 nucleotides agree with TRBD1. In germline, CDR1 is SGDLS, CDR2 YYNGEE. This CDR3 has 16 residues. Unmatched junction bases numbered 6, after V lost 0 bases and J lost 6 bases. The chain's CDR3 is CASSVGGTAFNSPLHF. CDR3 DNA: TGTGCCAGCAGCGTAGGCGGGACAGCCTTTAATTCACCCCTCCACTTT. The full variable domain, its missing parts supplied by reference TRBV9 and TRBJ1-6, is DSGVTQTPKHLITATGQRVTLRCSPRSGDLSVYWYQQSLDQGLQFLIQYYNGEERAKGNILERFSAQQFPDLHSELNLSSLELGDSALYFCASSVGGTAFNSPLHFGNGTRLTVT.

The J gene is TRBJ2-5, the V gene TRBV15, with D perhaps assigned TRBD1 or TRBD2 (5 bases each). The J call may be wrong; the DNA end is better matched by TRBJ2-1. The germline CDR1 and CDR2 sequences are LNHNV and YYDKDF (reference sequence). The CDR3 runs to 15 residues. CDR3 region: CATSSRDARRSEQFF. CDR3 DNA sequence: TGTGCCACCAGCAGCCGGGACGCACGCCGAAGTGAGCAGTTCTTC.

The chain couples TRBV3-1 to TRBJ1-2, with D unresolved. CDR1 is LGHDT, CDR2 YNNKEL, per germline (reference sequence). Trimming left V 1 base short and J 2 bases short, with 14 bases between. This CDR3 has 16 residues. The DNA of the CDR3 is TGTGCCAGCAGCCAAGGGTCGGGGATTGGGAACTATGGCTACACCTTC. Translated: CASSQGSGIGNYGYTF.

The chain uses TRBV20-1 and TRBJ2-5; D remains unclear. The J call could be wrong; TRBJ2-7 is a better fit for the DNA end. This CDR3 region has 13 residues. The germline V gene encodes CDR1 DFQATT and CDR2 SNEGSKA (reference sequence). This CDR3 reads CSARDLGNYEQYF. CDR3 bases: TGCAGTGCTAGAGATCTAGGTAACTACGAGCAGTACTTC.

This clonotype has only a few counts. One junction end disagrees with the germline gene, perhaps due to a read error. The chain couples TRBV6-4 to TRBJ1-3; D is ambiguous. The CDR3 spans 15 residues. The germline CDR1 and CDR2 sequences are MRHNA and SNTAGT. CDR3 sequence reads: CASTPTGNSGDTIYF. As DNA, the CDR3 is TGTGCCAGCACTCCTACGGGGAACTCTGGAGACACCATATATTTT.

The chain is built from TRBV18 and TRBJ2-5; TRBD1 might be the D (6 bases). The CDR3 runs 15 residues. The germline V gene has CDR1 KGHSH and CDR2 LQKENI. Deletions cut 6 bases from V and 2 bases from J, with 16 bases between. The CDR3 reads CASSHSGQIQETQYF. Written as DNA, the CDR3 is TGTGCCAGCTCGCACAGCGGACAGATTCAAGAGACCCAGTACTTC.

This clonotype has just a few counts. This rearrangement joins TRBV13 to TRBJ1-4; no clear D gene. With 2 bases removed from V and 0 bases from J, the gap between germline ends came to 10 bases. CDR3 length equals 16 residues. Germline-derived CDR1 and CDR2 are PRHDT and FYEKMQ (reference sequence). The CDR3 sequence is CASSLRRRATNEKLFF. The CDR3, as DNA: TGTGCCAGCAGCTTAAGACGACGAGCAACTAATGAAAAACTGTTTTTT.